This TCR beta chain was recovered during a study of blood T cell repertoires in COVID-19. Overall study: PBMCs, B-cell-depleted T cells, or T cells were the source of the cDNA or gDNA that made up the material.

The Seattle patients, enrolled during active infection, were followed longitudinally. Sequenced by immunoSEQ multiplex PCR; TCRdb stores in-frame clones only, minus some. The table has fewer than 200,000 clones, 70% to 80% seen once. Deletions cut 4 bases from V and 3 bases from J, with 9 bases between. This CDR3 spans 12 amino acids. Looked up from germline, CDR1 is SQVTM and CDR2 is ANQGSEA. The sequenced sample consisted of peripheral blood. The receptor comes from a woman between 55 and 75 years old with COVID-19, enrolled during active disease. The chain links TRBV29-1 to TRBJ1-2; possible D gene TRBD1, 5 bases. CDR3 amino acids: CSVAGLDYGYTF. The CDR3 nucleotides are TGCAGCGTTGCAGGGTTGGACTATGGCTACACCTTC.